These 14 T cell receptor beta chains were all obtained from the same sample, sequenced in a study of shared clonotypes between healthy human individuals. Profiled with immunoSEQ multiplex PCR; TCRdb holds only in-frame clones, not every one. The profile shows around 980,000 clones, more than 75% of them singletons. Sequencing was done on a sample of memory CD4+ T cells from PBMCs. Subset given: CD45RA-negative fraction. The receptors here all came from a man between 18 and 29 years old in good health. Some clones in this sample may be carry-over from other donors' samples.

The chain joins TRBV5-1 to TRBJ2-2; D is unclear. Germline V lookup: CDR1 SGHRS, CDR2 YFSETQ. The CDR3 totals 14 residues. V shed 5 bases and J shed 0 bases, with 8 bases lying between them. In DNA form, the CDR3 reads TGCGCCAGCAGAGGGCGGACGAACACCGGGGAGCTGTTTTTT. Translation: CASRGRTNTGELFF.

The sample holds many counts of this clone. The chain combines TRBV6-1 with TRBJ1-1, with D possibly being TRBD1 (6 bases). From germline, CDR1 is MNHNS and CDR2 SASEGT. CDR3 length: 13 amino acids. V lost 8 bases and J lost 1, with 11 bases in between. The chain's CDR3 is CASRTDPNTEAFF. The CDR3 DNA reads as TGTGCCAGCCGGACAGACCCGAACACTGAAGCTTTCTTT.

This clone was counted only a few times. CDR3 nucleotide sequence: TGTGCCAGCAGACGGCCGGGACAGAACACCGGGGAGCTGTTTTTT. This sequence encodes CASRRPGQNTGELFF. The chain has TRBV6-5 and TRBJ2-2, with D tentatively TRBD1 (6 bases). CDR1 and CDR2 from the germline V gene are MNHEY and SVGAGI. The CDR3 totals 15 residues. V was trimmed by 6 bases and J by 1 base, leaving 12 bases between them.

The chain recombines TRBV29-1 with TRBJ2-5, with D possibly being TRBD1 or TRBD2 (5 bases each). This CDR3 region has 13 residues. V was shortened by 5 bases and J by 3 bases, with 13 bases between the two germline ends. Germline V gene data show CDR1 as SQVTM and CDR2 as ANQGSEA. This CDR3 is CSVTGTPKETQYF. DNA for the CDR3: TGCAGCGTTACCGGGACGCCGAAAGAGACCCAGTACTTC.

With respect to this clone: A much larger clonotype is one base distant, so this may be a read error. The chain couples TRBV7-6 to TRBJ2-3; no clear D gene. Between the trimmed V and J ends, which lost 2 bases and 3 bases, there was a span of 6 bases. This CDR3 region has 13 residues. Germline V gene sequence: CDR1 SGHVS, CDR2 FNYEAQ. Written as DNA, the CDR3 is TGTGCCAGCAGCTTAATCAGGACAGATACGCAGTATTTT. Encoded protein: CASSLIRTDTQYF.

This clone was observed a handful of times. The chain is built from TRBV2 and TRBJ2-3; TRBD1 might be the D (6 bases). The CDR3 sequence is 14 residues long. Germline CDR1 is SNHLY and CDR2 is FYNNEI. Trimming shortened V by 6 bases and J by 1 base, and 11 bases separated the two germline ends. In DNA form, the CDR3 reads TGTGCCAGCAGGCAGGGGTTAGGCACAGATACGCAGTATTTT. Translating gives CASRQGLGTDTQYF.

J is TRBJ1-1 and V is TRBV5-1; tentatively, D is TRBD1 (5 bases). V was cut by 2 bases and J by 0 bases, with 8 bases left in between. The CDR3 is made up of 14 amino acids. From germline, CDR1 is SGHRS and CDR2 YFSETQ. The CDR3 DNA sequence: TGCGCCAGCAGCTTCGGACACCTGAACACTGAAGCTTTCTTT. The encoded protein is CASSFGHLNTEAFF.

This chain joins TRBV6-6 and TRBJ2-5, with 13 bases that match TRBD2. The CDR3 length is 15 residues. Germline V gene data show CDR1 as MNHNY and CDR2 as SVGAGI (reference sequence). V gave up 8 bases and J gave up 6 bases; unmatched junction bases: 9. The CDR3 nucleotides read TGTGCCAGCGTCGGGACTAGCGGGAATGTAAAGACCCAGTACTTC. Its translation: CASVGTSGNVKTQYF.

The genes are TRBV11-2 and TRBJ1-2; 8 nucleotides match TRBD1. This CDR3 comprises 14 residues. After removal of 1 base from V and 7 bases from J, the junction contained 5 bases not matched to a gene. CDR1 is SGHAT and CDR2 is FQNNGV in the germline V gene. The CDR3 DNA follows: TGTGCCAGCAGCTTAGGCAGGGGGCTAAGTGGCTACACCTTC. This sequence encodes CASSLGRGLSGYTF.

The chain uses TRBV5-1 and TRBJ2-2; D gene ambiguous. Germline-derived CDR1 and CDR2 are SGHRS and YFSETQ. The germline V and J ends were trimmed by 0 bases and 7 bases, with 10 bases remaining between them. This CDR3 has 14 residues. CDR3 bases: TGCGCCAGCAGCTTGGGATCCTCCGGCGGGGAGCTGTTTTTT. Protein sequence: CASSLGSSGGELFF.

The table lists this clone with many counts. This chain links TRBV30 with TRBJ2-5; TRBD2 agrees at 16 bases. This CDR3 spans 21 amino acids. Germline CDR1 GTSNPN, CDR2 SVGIG (reference sequence). The V segment lost 3 bases and the J segment 1 base; nucleotides outside the gene matches: 17. Written as DNA, the CDR3 is TGTGCCTGGAGGGCGACGCCCGGGACTAGCGGGAGGGTGTGGGGCCAAGAGACCCAGTACTTC. It codes for CAWRATPGTSGRVWGQETQYF.

V gene TRBV7-9 combines with J gene TRBJ2-1, with 7 bases fitting TRBD2. Trimming cost V 1 base and J 0 bases; bases outside gene matches: 9. CDR3 length: 18 amino acids. Germline loops: CDR1 SEHNR, CDR2 FQNEAQ (reference sequence). The CDR3 is CASSLGRGSGSSYNEQFF. In DNA, the CDR3 is TGTGCCAGCAGCTTAGGGCGCGGGAGTGGGAGCTCCTACAATGAGCAGTTCTTC.

The chain couples TRBV27 to TRBJ2-1; unclear D gene. Trimming took 3 bases from V and 0 from J, leaving 9 bases between them. From germline, CDR1 is MNHEY and CDR2 SMNVEV (reference sequence). The CDR3 has 15 amino acids. The CDR3 spells CASSLFSLSYNEQFF. The CDR3 nucleotides are TGTGCCAGCAGTTTGTTCAGTCTCTCCTACAATGAGCAGTTCTTC.

This clone came up a few times. The chain recombines TRBV18 with TRBJ2-7; no reliable D call. The CDR3 sequence is 14 residues long. CDR1 is KGHSH and CDR2 is LQKENI in the germline V gene. Trimming pared 0 bases from V and 4 bases from J, leaving 10 bases between. CDR3 DNA: TGTGCCAGCTCACCACCGTCGGGTTTATACGAGCAGTACTTC. Translation: CASSPPSGLYEQYF.